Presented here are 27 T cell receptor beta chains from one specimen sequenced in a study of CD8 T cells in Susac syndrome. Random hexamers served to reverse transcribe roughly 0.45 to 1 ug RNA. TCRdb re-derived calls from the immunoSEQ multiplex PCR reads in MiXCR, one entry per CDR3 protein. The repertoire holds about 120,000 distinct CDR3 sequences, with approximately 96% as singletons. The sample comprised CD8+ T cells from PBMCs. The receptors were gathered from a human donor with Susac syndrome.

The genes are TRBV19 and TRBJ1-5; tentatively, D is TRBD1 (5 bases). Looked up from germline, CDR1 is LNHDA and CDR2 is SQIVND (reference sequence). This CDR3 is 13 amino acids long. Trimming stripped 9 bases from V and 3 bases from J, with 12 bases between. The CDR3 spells CASQGETNQPQHF. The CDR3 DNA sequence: TGTGCCAGCCAAGGGGAAACCAATCAGCCCCAGCATTTT.

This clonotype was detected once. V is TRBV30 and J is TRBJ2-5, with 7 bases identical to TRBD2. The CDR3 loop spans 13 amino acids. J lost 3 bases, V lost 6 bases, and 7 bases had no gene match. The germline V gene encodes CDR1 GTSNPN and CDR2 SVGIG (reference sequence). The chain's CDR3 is CACRGESEETQYF. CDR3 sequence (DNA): TGTGCCTGCCGGGGGGAGAGCGAAGAGACCCAGTACTTC.

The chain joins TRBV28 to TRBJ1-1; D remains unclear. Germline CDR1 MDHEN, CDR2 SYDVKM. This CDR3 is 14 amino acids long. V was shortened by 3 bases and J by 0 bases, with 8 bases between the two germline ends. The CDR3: CASSFQSLNTEAFF. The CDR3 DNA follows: TGTGCCAGCAGTTTCCAGAGCTTGAACACTGAAGCTTTCTTT. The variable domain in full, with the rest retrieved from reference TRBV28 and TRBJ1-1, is DVKVTQSSRYLVKRTGEKVFLECVQDMDHENMFWYRQDPGLGLRLIYFSYDVKMKEKGDIPEGYSVSREKKERFSLILESASTNQTSMYLCASSFQSLNTEAFFGQGTRLTVV.

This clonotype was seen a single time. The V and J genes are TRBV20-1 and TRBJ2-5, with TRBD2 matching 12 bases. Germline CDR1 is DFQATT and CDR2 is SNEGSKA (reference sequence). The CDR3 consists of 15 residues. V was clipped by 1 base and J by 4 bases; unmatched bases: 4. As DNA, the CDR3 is TGCAGTGCTAGAGGGACTAGCGGGATCGGAGAGACCCAGTACTTC. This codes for CSARGTSGIGETQYF.

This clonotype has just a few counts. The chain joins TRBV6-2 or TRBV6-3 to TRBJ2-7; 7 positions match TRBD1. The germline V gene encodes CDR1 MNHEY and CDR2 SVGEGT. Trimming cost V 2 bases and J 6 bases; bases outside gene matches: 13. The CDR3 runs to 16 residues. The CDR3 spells CASSYLPGQRWVEQYF. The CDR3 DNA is TGTGCCAGCAGTTACCTCCCGGGACAGCGCTGGGTCGAGCAGTACTTC.

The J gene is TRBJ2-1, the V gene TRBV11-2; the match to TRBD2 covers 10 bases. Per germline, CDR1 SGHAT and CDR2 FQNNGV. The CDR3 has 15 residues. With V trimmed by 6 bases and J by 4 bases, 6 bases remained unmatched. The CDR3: CASSFLAGEYNEQFF. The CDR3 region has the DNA TGTGCCAGCAGTTTCCTAGCGGGAGAATACAATGAGCAGTTCTTC. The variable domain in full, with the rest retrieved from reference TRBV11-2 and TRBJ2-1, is EAGVAQSPRYKIIEKRQSVAFWCNPISGHATLYWYQQILGQGPKLLIQFQNNGVVDDSQLPKDRFSAERLKGVDSTLKIQPAKLEDSAVYLCASSFLAGEYNEQFFGPGTRLTVL.

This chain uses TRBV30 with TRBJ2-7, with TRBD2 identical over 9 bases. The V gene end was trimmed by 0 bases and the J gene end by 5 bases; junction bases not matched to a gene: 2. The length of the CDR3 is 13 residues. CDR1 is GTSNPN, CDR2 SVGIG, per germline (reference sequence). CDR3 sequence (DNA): TGTGCCTGGAGTGTATTAGCGGGAGACGAGCAGTACTTC. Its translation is CAWSVLAGDEQYF.

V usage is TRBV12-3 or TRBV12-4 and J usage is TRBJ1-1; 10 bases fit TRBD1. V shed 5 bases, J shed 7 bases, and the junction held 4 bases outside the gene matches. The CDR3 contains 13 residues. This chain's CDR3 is CASSPTGGGEAFF. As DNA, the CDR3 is TGTGCCAGCAGTCCGACAGGGGGCGGTGAAGCTTTCTTT.

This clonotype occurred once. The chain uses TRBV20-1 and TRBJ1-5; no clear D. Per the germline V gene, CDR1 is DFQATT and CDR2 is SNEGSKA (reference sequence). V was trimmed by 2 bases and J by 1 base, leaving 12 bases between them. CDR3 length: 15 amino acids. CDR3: CSARPEVVSNQPQHF. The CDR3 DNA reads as TGCAGTGCTAGACCTGAGGTGGTGAGCAATCAGCCCCAGCATTTT.

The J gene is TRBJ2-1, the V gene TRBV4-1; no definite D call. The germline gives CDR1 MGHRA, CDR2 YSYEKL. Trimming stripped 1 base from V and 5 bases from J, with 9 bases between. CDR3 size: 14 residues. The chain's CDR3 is CASSQGILNNEQFF. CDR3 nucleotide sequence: TGCGCCAGCAGCCAAGGCATACTTAACAATGAGCAGTTCTTC.

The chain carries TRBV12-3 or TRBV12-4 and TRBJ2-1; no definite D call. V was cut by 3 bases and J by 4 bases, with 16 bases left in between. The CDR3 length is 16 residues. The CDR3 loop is CASSFLGNNLYNEQFF. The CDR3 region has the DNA TGTGCCAGCAGTTTCCTTGGGAACAACCTTTACAATGAGCAGTTCTTC.

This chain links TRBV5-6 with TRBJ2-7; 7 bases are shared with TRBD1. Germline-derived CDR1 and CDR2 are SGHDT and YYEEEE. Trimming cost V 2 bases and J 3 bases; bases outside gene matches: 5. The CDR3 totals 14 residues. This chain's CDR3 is CASSFGTAVYEQYF. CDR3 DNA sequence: TGTGCCAGCAGCTTCGGGACAGCTGTCTACGAGCAGTACTTC.

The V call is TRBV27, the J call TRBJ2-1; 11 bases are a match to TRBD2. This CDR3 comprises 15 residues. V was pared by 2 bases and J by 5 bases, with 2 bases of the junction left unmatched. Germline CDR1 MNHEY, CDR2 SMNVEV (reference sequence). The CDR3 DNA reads TGTGCCAGCAGTTTAGGGACTAGCGGCCACAATGAGCAGTTCTTC. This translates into CASSLGTSGHNEQFF.

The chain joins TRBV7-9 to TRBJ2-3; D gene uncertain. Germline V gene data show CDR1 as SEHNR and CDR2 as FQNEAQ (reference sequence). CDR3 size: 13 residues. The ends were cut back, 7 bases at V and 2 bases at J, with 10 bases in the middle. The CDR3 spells CASTAGYTDTQYF. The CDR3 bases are TGTGCCAGCACCGCCGGTTACACAGATACGCAGTATTTT.

The CDR3 DNA sequence: TGTGCCAGCAGCCTCCTAGGGACTAGCGGAGAGACCCAGTACTTC. It translates to CASSLLGTSGETQYF. V and J are TRBV3-1 and TRBJ2-5; the match to TRBD2 covers 11 bases. The germline V gene encodes CDR1 LGHDT and CDR2 YNNKEL (reference sequence). With V trimmed by 4 bases and J by 4 bases, 5 bases remained unmatched. This CDR3 has 15 amino acids.

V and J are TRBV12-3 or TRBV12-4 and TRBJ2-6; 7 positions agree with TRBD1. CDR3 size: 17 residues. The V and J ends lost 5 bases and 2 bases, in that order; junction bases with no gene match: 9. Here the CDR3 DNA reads TGTGCCAGCAGTGCCTTCTTGACAGGGACTGGGGCCAACGTCCTGACTTTC. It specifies CASSAFLTGTGANVLTF.

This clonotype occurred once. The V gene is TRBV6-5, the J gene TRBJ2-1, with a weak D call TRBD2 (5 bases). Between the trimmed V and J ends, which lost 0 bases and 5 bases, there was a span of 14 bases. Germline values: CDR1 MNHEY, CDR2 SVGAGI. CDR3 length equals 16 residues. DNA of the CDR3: TGTGCCAGCAGTTACTCGACCGGGGAACTAAACAATGAGCAGTTCTTC. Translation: CASSYSTGELNNEQFF.

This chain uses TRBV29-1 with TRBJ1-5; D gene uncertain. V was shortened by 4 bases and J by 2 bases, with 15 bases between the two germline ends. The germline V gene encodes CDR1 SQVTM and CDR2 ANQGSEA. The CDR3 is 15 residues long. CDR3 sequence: CSVASNEGGNQPQHF. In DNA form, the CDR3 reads TGCAGCGTTGCCTCTAATGAGGGCGGCAATCAGCCCCAGCATTTT.

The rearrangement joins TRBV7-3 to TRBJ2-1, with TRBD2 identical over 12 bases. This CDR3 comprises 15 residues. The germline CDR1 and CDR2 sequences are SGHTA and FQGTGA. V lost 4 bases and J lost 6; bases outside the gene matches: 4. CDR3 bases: TGTGCCAGCAGCTCTAGCGGGGGGGCCTCCAATGAGCAGTTCTTC. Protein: CASSSSGGASNEQFF.

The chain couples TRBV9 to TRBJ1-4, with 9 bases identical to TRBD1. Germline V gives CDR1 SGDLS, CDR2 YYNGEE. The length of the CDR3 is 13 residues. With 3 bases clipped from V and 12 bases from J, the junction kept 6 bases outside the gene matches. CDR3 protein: CASSGGTGRELFF. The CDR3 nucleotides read TGTGCCAGCAGCGGAGGGACAGGGAGGGAACTGTTTTTT.

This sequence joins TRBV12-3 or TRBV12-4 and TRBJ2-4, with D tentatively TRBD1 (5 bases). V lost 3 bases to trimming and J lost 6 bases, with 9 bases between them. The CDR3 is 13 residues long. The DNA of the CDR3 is TGTGCCAGCAGTTTGGATGACAGAAACATTCAGTACTTC. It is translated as CASSLDDRNIQYF.

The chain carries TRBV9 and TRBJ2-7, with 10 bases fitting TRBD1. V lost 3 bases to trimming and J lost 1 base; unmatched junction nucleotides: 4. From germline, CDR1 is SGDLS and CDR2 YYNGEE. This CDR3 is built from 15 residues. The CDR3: CASSGGQGGSYEQYF. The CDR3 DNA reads TGTGCCAGCAGCGGCGGACAGGGGGGATCCTACGAGCAGTACTTC. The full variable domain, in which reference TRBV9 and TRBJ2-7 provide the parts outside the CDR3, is DSGVTQTPKHLITATGQRVTLRCSPRSGDLSVYWYQQSLDQGLQFLIQYYNGEERAKGNILERFSAQQFPDLHSELNLSSLELGDSALYFCASSGGQGGSYEQYFGPGTRLTVT.

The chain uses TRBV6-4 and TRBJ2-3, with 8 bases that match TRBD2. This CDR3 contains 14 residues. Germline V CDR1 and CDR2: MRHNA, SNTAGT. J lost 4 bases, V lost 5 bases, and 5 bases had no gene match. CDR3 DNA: TGTGCCAGCAGTAATAGCGGGGCAGCAGATACGCAGTATTTT. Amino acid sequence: CASSNSGAADTQYF.

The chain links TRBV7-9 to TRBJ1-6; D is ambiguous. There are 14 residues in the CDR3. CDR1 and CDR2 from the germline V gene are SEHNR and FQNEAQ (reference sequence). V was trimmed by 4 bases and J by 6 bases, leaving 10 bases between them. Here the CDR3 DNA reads TGTGCCAGCAGCTGGACCGCATCTAATTCACCCCTCCACTTT. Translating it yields CASSWTASNSPLHF.

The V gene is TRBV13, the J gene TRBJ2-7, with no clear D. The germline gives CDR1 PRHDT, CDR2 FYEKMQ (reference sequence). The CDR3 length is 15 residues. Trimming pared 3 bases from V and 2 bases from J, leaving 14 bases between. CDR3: CASSFATSRTYEQYF. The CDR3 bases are TGTGCCAGCAGCTTCGCCACCTCTAGAACCTACGAGCAGTACTTC.

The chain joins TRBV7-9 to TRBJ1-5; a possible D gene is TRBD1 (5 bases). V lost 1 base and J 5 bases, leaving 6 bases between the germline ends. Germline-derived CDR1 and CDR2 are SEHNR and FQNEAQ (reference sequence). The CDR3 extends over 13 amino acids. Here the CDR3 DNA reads TGTGCCAGCAGCTTAGTAGGGGATCAGCCCCAGCATTTT. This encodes CASSLVGDQPQHF.

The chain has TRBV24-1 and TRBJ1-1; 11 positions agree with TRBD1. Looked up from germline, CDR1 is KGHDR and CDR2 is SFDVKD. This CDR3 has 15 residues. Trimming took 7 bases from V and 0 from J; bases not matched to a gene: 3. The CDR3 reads CATRGQGGLNTEAFF. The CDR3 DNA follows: TGTGCCACCAGGGGACAGGGGGGCCTGAACACTGAAGCTTTCTTT.